The 24 T cell receptor beta chains below all came from one sample that was sequenced in a study of OX40 agonist ivuxolimab in advanced cancers. Assay used: immunoSEQ multiplex PCR; TCRdb lists only in-frame clones, some missing. The data show roughly 69,000 clones, roughly nine tenths seen once. Source: CD4+ or CD8+ T cells sorted from blood, taken in a trial of the OX40 agonist ivuxolimab. The receptors were gathered from an adult with an advanced solid tumor such as melanoma, head and neck, liver or kidney cancer.

This clone was detected once. CDR3: CASSYAEGWVSEQFF. The CDR3 DNA is TGTGCCAGCAGTTACGCGGAGGGATGGGTGAGTGAGCAGTTCTTC. The genes are TRBV6-5 and TRBJ2-1; D is possibly TRBD2 (6 bases). This CDR3 is built from 15 residues. Germline lookup yields CDR1 MNHEY and CDR2 SVGAGI. Trimming removed 2 bases from V and 9 bases from J, with 17 bases in between.

The CDR3 DNA is TGTGCCAGTAGTATAGGGGCTAGCCCCTACGAGCAGTACTTC. Protein product: CASSIGASPYEQYF. The gene calls are TRBV19 and TRBJ2-7; tentative D call: TRBD2 (5 bases). The ends were cut back, 1 base at V and 2 bases at J, with 9 bases in the middle. Germline values: CDR1 LNHDA, CDR2 SQIVND (reference sequence). There are 14 residues in the CDR3.

This chain links TRBV7-9 with TRBJ2-3; 9 nucleotides line up with TRBD1. Germline CDR1 is SEHNR and CDR2 is FQNEAQ (reference sequence). The J segment lost 12 bases and the V segment lost 4 bases, leaving 2 bases of the junction unmatched. The length of the CDR3 is 11 residues. The DNA for the CDR3 is TGTGCCAGCAGCTGGACAGGGGTACAGTATTTT. It encodes CASSWTGVQYF.

The V and J genes are TRBV28 and TRBJ2-1; TRBD1 aligns across 11 bases. The CDR3 sequence is 17 residues long. Germline-derived CDR1 and CDR2 are MDHEN and SYDVKM. Germline trimming cut 5 bases from V and 4 bases from J; bases unmatched to any gene: 10. CDR3 protein: CASSPPWGQGGYNEQFF. The CDR3 DNA sequence: TGTGCCAGCAGTCCTCCTTGGGGACAGGGGGGGTACAATGAGCAGTTCTTC.

This clone was found a few times. J is TRBJ2-7 and V is TRBV7-8, with D uncertain. The CDR3 spans 14 residues. The V end was cut by 5 bases, the J end by 5 bases, with 16 bases between. The germline V gene encodes CDR1 SGHVS and CDR2 FQNEAQ. DNA for the CDR3: TGTGCCAGCAGCCCGTCTAGTCTGTGGCACGAGCAGTACTTC. The encoded protein is CASSPSSLWHEQYF.

This clone was picked up a small number of times. The rearrangement links TRBV6-5 to TRBJ2-3; 11 bases fit TRBD2. The germline V gene encodes CDR1 MNHEY and CDR2 SVGAGI. The CDR3 is 16 residues long. J lost 4 bases, V lost 2 bases, and 5 bases had no gene match. In DNA form, the CDR3 reads TGTGCCAGCAGTTACCGGGTAGCGGGAGGGGCAGATACGCAGTATTTT. Its protein is CASSYRVAGGADTQYF.

The gene calls are TRBV9 and TRBJ1-2, with no clear D. The CDR3 consists of 14 residues. V was clipped by 2 bases and J by 5 bases, with 13 bases between them. CDR1 and CDR2 (germline): SGDLS, YYNGEE. Here the CDR3 reads CASSVEFRGYGYTF. The CDR3 DNA follows: TGTGCCAGCAGCGTTGAGTTTCGGGGTTATGGCTACACCTTC.

This clone has only one observation. The genes are TRBV28 and TRBJ2-1; 11 bases line up with TRBD2. The V gene end was trimmed by 4 bases and the J gene end by 8 bases; junction bases not matched to a gene: 13. Germline CDR1 reads MDHEN; CDR2 reads SYDVKM. This CDR3 comprises 17 residues. CDR3 in DNA: TGTGCCAGCAGTTCTCCGGGACTAGCGGTGGGCGGCGATGAGCAGTTCTTC. It specifies CASSSPGLAVGGDEQFF.

This clone was seen only once. The V call is TRBV28, the J call TRBJ1-1; D is uncertain. CDR1 is MDHEN and CDR2 is SYDVKM in the germline V gene. The CDR3 runs 15 residues. Trimming removed 7 bases from V and 5 bases from J, with 20 bases in between. As DNA, the CDR3 is TGTGCCAGCACCACTCAAAGCGTGGTGTGGACTGAAGCTTTCTTT. Translated: CASTTQSVVWTEAFF.

The chain joins TRBV27 to TRBJ2-7; D ambiguous. This CDR3 has 13 residues. V dropped 6 bases and J dropped 2 bases, with 11 bases sitting between them. The germline CDR1 and CDR2 sequences are MNHEY and SMNVEV (reference sequence). CDR3 nucleotide sequence: TGTGCCAGCAGCCTTGGGCGTCCCTACGAGCAGTACTTC. It is translated as CASSLGRPYEQYF.

This clone has only one observation. The sample contains more than one DNA sequence encoding this CDR3. The V call is TRBV19, the J call TRBJ2-2; perhaps TRBD2 as D (6 bases). The CDR3 is 14 amino acids. Germline CDR1 reads LNHDA; CDR2 reads SQIVND (reference sequence). Trimming took 1 base from V and 5 from J, leaving 8 bases between them. The chain's CDR3 is CASSIVGGTGELFF. In nucleotides, the CDR3 is TGTGCCAGTAGTATAGTGGGGGGAACCGGGGAGCTGTTTTTT.

This sequence joins TRBV11-2 and TRBJ2-1; 10 bases agree with TRBD2. Germline CDR1 and CDR2: SGHAT and FQNNGV. V shed 5 bases, J shed 4 bases, and the junction held 8 bases outside the gene matches. The CDR3 runs to 16 residues. The CDR3 DNA reads as TGTGCCAGCAGCGTGACCAGCGGGGGGGCATACAATGAGCAGTTCTTC. This encodes CASSVTSGGAYNEQFF. Complete variable domain (other parts from reference TRBV11-2 and TRBJ2-1): EAGVAQSPRYKIIEKRQSVAFWCNPISGHATLYWYQQILGQGPKLLIQFQNNGVVDDSQLPKDRFSAERLKGVDSTLKIQPAKLEDSAVYLCASSVTSGGAYNEQFFGPGTRLTVL.

The genes are TRBV9 and TRBJ2-1; D unresolved. Per germline, CDR1 SGDLS and CDR2 YYNGEE. V lost 2 bases, J lost 7 bases, and 7 bases lay in between. The CDR3 totals 12 residues. CDR3 region: CASSVGNNEQFF. Here the CDR3 DNA reads TGTGCCAGCAGCGTGGGGAATAATGAGCAGTTCTTC.

The chain uses TRBV6-6 and TRBJ1-5, with D maybe TRBD1 (6 bases). V lost 5 bases and J lost 0, with 14 bases in between. Germline loops: CDR1 MNHNY, CDR2 SVGAGI (reference sequence). This CDR3 comprises 16 residues. Written as DNA, the CDR3 is TGTGCCAGCAGTCCGACAGGATATTATAGCAATCAGCCCCAGCATTTT. Translation: CASSPTGYYSNQPQHF.

The chain carries TRBV11-3 and TRBJ1-1; weak D call: TRBD1 (6 bases). The ends were cut back, 3 bases at V and 3 bases at J, with 14 bases in the middle. The germline gives CDR1 SGHNT, CDR2 YENEEA. The CDR3 has 15 residues. CDR3 DNA: TGTGCCAGCAGCTTTAAGGTCCAGGGGCACACTGAAGCTTTCTTT. Protein product: CASSFKVQGHTEAFF. The whole variable domain, filled in from reference TRBV11-3 and TRBJ1-1, reads EAGVVQSPRYKIIEKKQPVAFWCNPISGHNTLYWYLQNLGQGPELLIRYENEEAVDDSQLPKDRFSAERLKGVDSTLKIQPAELGDSAVYLCASSFKVQGHTEAFFGQGTRLTVV.

The V and J genes are TRBV30 and TRBJ2-3; 7 nucleotides match TRBD1. The CDR3 is 15 residues long. Germline CDR1 GTSNPN, CDR2 SVGIG (reference sequence). The ends lost 1 base at V and 3 bases at J; junction bases unmatched: 7. The CDR3 sequence is CAWSATGLKTDTQYF. The CDR3 bases are TGTGCCTGGAGTGCGACAGGGCTCAAAACAGATACGCAGTATTTT. Full variable domain (rest looked up from reference TRBV30 and TRBJ2-3): SQTIHQWPATLVQPVGSPLSLECTVEGTSNPNLYWYRQAAGRGLQLLFYSVGIGQISSEVPQNLSASRPQDRQFILSSKKLLLSDSGFYLCAWSATGLKTDTQYFGPGTRLTVL.

The chain combines TRBV28 with TRBJ2-7; D assignment may be TRBD1 or TRBD2 (5 bases each). Germline CDR1 is MDHEN and CDR2 is SYDVKM. V shed 3 bases and J shed 3 bases, with 12 bases lying between them. The CDR3 covers 14 residues. CDR3 in amino acids: CASSLGRLDYEQYF. The CDR3 coding sequence is TGTGCCAGCAGTTTGGGACGGTTGGACTACGAGCAGTACTTC.

This chain connects TRBV27 to TRBJ2-3, with a weak D call TRBD1 (6 bases). Germline V lookup: CDR1 MNHEY, CDR2 SMNVEV (reference sequence). V was cut by 0 bases and J by 4 bases, with 14 bases left in between. The CDR3 loop spans 16 amino acids. CDR3 residues: CASSLSIVRGSDTQYF. The CDR3 DNA reads TGTGCCAGCAGTTTATCGATCGTCAGGGGCTCAGATACGCAGTATTTT.

This sequence joins TRBV2 and TRBJ2-5; the match to TRBD1 covers 9 bases. The germline CDR1 and CDR2 sequences are SNHLY and FYNNEI. The J segment lost 2 bases and the V segment lost 5 bases, leaving 12 bases of the junction unmatched. The CDR3 sequence is 17 residues long. CDR3 nucleotides: TGTGCCAGCAGTTTAGACCCCGGGACAGGGCTTCAAGAGACCCAGTACTTC. Its translation: CASSLDPGTGLQETQYF.

The genes are TRBV5-1 and TRBJ1-2, with D possibly TRBD1 on 6 matching bases. The germline V and J ends were trimmed by 4 bases and 5 bases, with 24 bases remaining between them. Germline CDR1 is SGHRS and CDR2 is YFSETQ. This CDR3 comprises 17 residues. The CDR3 DNA sequence: TGCGCCAGCAGCGACATCAACAACGCAGGGGTGGGGTATGGCTACACCTTC. Its translation is CASSDINNAGVGYGYTF.

The rearrangement links TRBV2 to TRBJ2-3, with 8 bases fitting TRBD2. There are 17 residues in the CDR3. V shed 4 bases, J shed 3 bases, and the junction held 12 bases outside the gene matches. CDR1 SNHLY and CDR2 FYNNEI come from the germline V gene. The CDR3 loop reads CASSVDLAGTKTDTQYF. The CDR3 DNA follows: TGTGCCAGCAGTGTAGATTTAGCGGGAACGAAAACAGATACGCAGTATTTT. The full variable domain, completed using reference TRBV2 and TRBJ2-3, is EPEVTQTPSHQVTQMGQEVILRCVPISNHLYFYWYRQILGQKVEFLVSFYNNEISEKSEIFDDQFSVERPDGSNFTLKIRSTKLEDSAMYFCASSVDLAGTKTDTQYFGPGTRLTVL.

The chain recombines TRBV29-1 with TRBJ2-7; 8 bases are shared with TRBD2. Looked up from germline, CDR1 is SQVTM and CDR2 is ANQGSEA. Germline trimming cut 7 bases from V and 0 bases from J; bases unmatched to any gene: 5. The CDR3 is made up of 13 amino acids. DNA of the CDR3: TGCAGCGCTCTAGCGGGCAACTCCTACGAGCAGTACTTC. This codes for CSALAGNSYEQYF.

The rearrangement uses TRBV28 and TRBJ2-3; D remains unclear. V was trimmed by 2 bases and J by 3 bases, leaving 6 bases between them. Germline-derived CDR1 and CDR2 are MDHEN and SYDVKM. The CDR3 runs 13 residues. As DNA, the CDR3 is TGTGCCAGCAGTTTAGGATTAACAGATACGCAGTATTTT. This encodes CASSLGLTDTQYF. The variable domain in full, with the rest retrieved from reference TRBV28 and TRBJ2-3, is DVKVTQSSRYLVKRTGEKVFLECVQDMDHENMFWYRQDPGLGLRLIYFSYDVKMKEKGDIPEGYSVSREKKERFSLILESASTNQTSMYLCASSLGLTDTQYFGPGTRLTVL.

This clone was detected once. The chain is built from TRBV7-9 and TRBJ2-3; TRBD2 might be the D (6 bases). This CDR3 contains 16 residues. Trimming left V 7 bases short and J 4 bases short, with 21 bases between. From germline, CDR1 is SEHNR and CDR2 FQNEAQ (reference sequence). The CDR3 DNA sequence: TGTGCCAGCAAAGGATTTGGGGGGTCGATGGCAGATACGCAGTATTTT. This codes for CASKGFGGSMADTQYF.